Listed below are T cell receptor beta chains from one sample, sequenced in a study of cytomegalovirus exposure and HLA in healthy donors. Clones were sequenced by immunoSEQ multiplex PCR, and TCRdb holds only the in-frame ones, with some missing. The repertoire holds approximately 240,000 clones, with approximately 84% as singletons. The sample comprised PBMCs. These receptors were obtained from a woman in her thirties or forties in good health and CMV-seronegative. Each CDR3 is given with its conserved first and last residue. D genes are given only for firm matches. Rows give clone size only sometimes, using once, few, many, or a class for an expanded clone.

clone size: -
V gene: TRBV7-8
J gene: TRBJ1-2
D gene: -
CDR3 protein: CASSLGLGSYGYTF
CDR3 DNA: TGTGCCAGCAGCTTAGGGTTGGGCTCCTATGGCTACACCTTC

clone size: few
V gene: TRBV6-6
J gene: TRBJ1-6
D gene: -
CDR3 protein: CASSYFRGSPLHF
CDR3 DNA: TGTGCCAGCAGTTACTTCCGGGGTTCACCCCTCCACTTT

clone size: -
V gene: TRBV10-2
J gene: TRBJ2-1
D gene: TRBD2
CDR3 protein: CASSAPPSGGSYNEQFF
CDR3 DNA: TGCGCCAGCAGCGCCCCTCCTAGCGGGGGGTCCTACAATGAGCAGTTCTTC

clone size: -
V gene: TRBV23-1
J gene: TRBJ2-1
D gene: TRBD2
CDR3 protein: CASSQWRGRGFF
CDR3 DNA: TGCGCCAGCAGTCAATGGCGCGGGAGGGGGTTCTTC

clone size: once
V gene: TRBV7-2
J gene: TRBJ1-5
D gene: -
CDR3 protein: CASSFISNQPQHF
CDR3 DNA: TGTGCCAGCAGCTTTATAAGCAATCAGCCCCAGCATTTT

clone size: -
V gene: TRBV5-1
J gene: TRBJ2-2
D gene: -
CDR3 protein: CASSFGGRDTGELFF
CDR3 DNA: TGCGCCAGCAGCTTCGGTGGGCGGGACACCGGGGAGCTGTTTTTT

clone size: once
V gene: TRBV7-3
J gene: TRBJ2-5
D gene: TRBD2
CDR3 protein: CASSLGSGGFQETQYF
CDR3 DNA: TGTGCCAGCAGCTTAGGCAGCGGGGGGTTCCAAGAGACCCAGTACTTC

clone size: -
V gene: TRBV5-5
J gene: TRBJ2-2
D gene: -
CDR3 protein: CASTNADSGGWELFF
CDR3 DNA: TGTGCCAGCACTAATGCGGACTCGGGGGGCTGGGAGCTGTTTTTT

clone size: few
V gene: TRBV9
J gene: TRBJ2-1
D gene: TRBD1
CDR3 protein: CASSGQGARLNEQFF
CDR3 DNA: TGTGCCAGCAGCGGACAGGGGGCCCGCCTCAATGAGCAGTTCTTC

clone size: -
V gene: TRBV15
J gene: TRBJ2-7
D gene: -
CDR3 protein: CATSREHHYEQYF
CDR3 DNA: TGTGCCACCAGCAGAGAGCATCATTACGAGCAGTACTTC

clone size: -
V gene: TRBV7-2
J gene: TRBJ1-5
D gene: -
CDR3 protein: CASSLAMGAPGTQHF
CDR3 DNA: TGTGCCAGCAGCTTAGCTATGGGGGCACCTGGGACCCAGCATTTT

clone size: -
V gene: TRBV6-1
J gene: TRBJ2-7
D gene: TRBD1
CDR3 protein: CASSRTGSTYEQYF
CDR3 DNA: TGTGCCAGCAGCAGGACAGGTTCTACCTACGAGCAGTACTTC

clone size: -
V gene: TRBV9
J gene: TRBJ2-3
D gene: TRBD2
CDR3 protein: CASSVGTSGVPSTDTQYF
CDR3 DNA: TGTGCCAGCAGCGTTGGGACTAGCGGGGTACCTAGCACAGATACGCAGTATTTT

clone size: -
V gene: TRBV7-8
J gene: TRBJ2-3
D gene: TRBD2
CDR3 protein: CASSFNSGGTDTQYF
CDR3 DNA: TGTGCCAGCAGCTTTAATAGCGGGGGCACAGATACGCAGTATTTT

clone size: once
V gene: TRBV25-1
J gene: TRBJ2-2
D gene: -
CDR3 protein: CASSEWGQAGELFF
CDR3 DNA: TGTGCCAGCAGTGAATGGGGGCAGGCCGGGGAGCTGTTTTTT

clone size: -
V gene: TRBV7-2
J gene: TRBJ1-5
D gene: TRBD1
CDR3 protein: CASSLMGTGAGQPQHF
CDR3 DNA: TGTGCCAGCAGCTTAATGGGGACAGGGGCGGGTCAGCCCCAGCATTTT

clone size: -
V gene: TRBV6-1
J gene: TRBJ2-7
D gene: -
CDR3 protein: CASSFSGTPSYEQYF
CDR3 DNA: TGTGCCAGCAGCTTCTCCGGGACACCCTCTTACGAGCAGTACTTC

clone size: once
V gene: TRBV2
J gene: TRBJ2-5
D gene: -
CDR3 protein: CASNRFPQRATQETQYF
CDR3 DNA: TGTGCCAGCAACCGATTCCCCCAGAGGGCCACCCAAGAGACCCAGTACTTC

clone size: -
V gene: TRBV15
J gene: TRBJ2-7
D gene: TRBD2
CDR3 protein: CATSPGGTSHEQYF
CDR3 DNA: TGTGCCACCAGCCCCGGTGGGACTAGCCACGAGCAGTACTTC

clone size: -
V gene: TRBV5-1
J gene: TRBJ1-1
D gene: TRBD1
CDR3 protein: CASSPQTGGHTEAFF
CDR3 DNA: TGCGCCAGCAGCCCTCAGACAGGGGGCCACACTGAAGCTTTCTTT

clone size: -
V gene: TRBV2
J gene: TRBJ1-4
D gene: TRBD1
CDR3 protein: CASRPGTGMGEKLFF
CDR3 DNA: TGTGCCAGCAGACCCGGGACAGGGATGGGGGAAAAACTGTTTTTT

clone size: few
V gene: TRBV5-1
J gene: TRBJ1-1
D gene: -
CDR3 protein: CASSPIHLLTGTEAFF
CDR3 DNA: TGCGCCAGCAGCCCTATTCACCTCCTGACAGGCACTGAAGCTTTCTTT

clone size: -
V gene: TRBV6-6
J gene: TRBJ2-3
D gene: -
CDR3 protein: CASSTRGGTDTQYF
CDR3 DNA: TGTGCCAGCAGCACTAGGGGAGGAACAGATACGCAGTATTTT

clone size: -
V gene: TRBV5-4
J gene: TRBJ1-2
D gene: -
CDR3 protein: CASSTEPIGKGNGYTF
CDR3 DNA: TGTGCCAGCAGCACCGAACCCATCGGTAAGGGGAATGGCTACACCTTC

clone size: -
V gene: TRBV5-1
J gene: TRBJ2-5
D gene: TRBD2
CDR3 protein: CASSKAGGVGETQYF
CDR3 DNA: TGCGCCAGCAGCAAGGCGGGGGGCGTAGGAGAGACCCAGTACTTC

clone size: once
V gene: TRBV27
J gene: TRBJ2-7
D gene: -
CDR3 protein: CASSPSEAENSYEQYF
CDR3 DNA: TGTGCCAGCAGTCCTTCCGAGGCAGAGAACTCCTACGAGCAGTACTTC

clone size: -
V gene: TRBV7-6
J gene: TRBJ2-2
D gene: TRBD2
CDR3 protein: CASSLGGAGGPDTGELFF
CDR3 DNA: TGTGCCAGCAGCTTAGGAGGAGCGGGGGGGCCAGACACCGGGGAGCTGTTTTTT

clone size: -
V gene: TRBV19
J gene: TRBJ2-1
D gene: -
CDR3 protein: CASSIIPSVVGEQFF
CDR3 DNA: TGTGCCAGTAGTATAATTCCTAGCGTGGTTGGTGAGCAGTTCTTC

clone size: few
V gene: TRBV6-5
J gene: TRBJ1-3
D gene: TRBD1
CDR3 protein: CAAGQGGNTIYF
CDR3 DNA: TGTGCCGCCGGACAGGGTGGAAACACCATATATTTT

clone size: -
V gene: TRBV28
J gene: TRBJ2-1
D gene: TRBD2
CDR3 protein: CASSIRTSGGSGQFF
CDR3 DNA: TGTGCCAGCAGTATAAGGACTAGCGGGGGGTCAGGGCAGTTCTTC

clone size: -
V gene: TRBV19
J gene: TRBJ1-5
D gene: -
CDR3 protein: CASSIDGGYSNQPQHF
CDR3 DNA: TGTGCCAGTAGTATAGATGGGGGGTATAGCAATCAGCCCCAGCATTTT

clone size: -
V gene: TRBV30
J gene: TRBJ1-1
D gene: TRBD1
CDR3 protein: CAWSGRQGQSTEAFF
CDR3 DNA: TGTGCCTGGAGTGGGCGACAGGGGCAGAGCACTGAAGCTTTCTTT

clone size: -
V gene: TRBV6-6
J gene: TRBJ1-5
D gene: TRBD1
CDR3 protein: CASRPGQYSNQPQHF
CDR3 DNA: TGTGCCAGCAGACCGGGACAGTATAGCAATCAGCCCCAGCATTTT

clone size: -
V gene: TRBV12-5
J gene: TRBJ2-5
D gene: -
CDR3 protein: CASGRGAGETQYF
CDR3 DNA: TGTGCTAGTGGCCGGGGCGCGGGGGAGACCCAGTACTTC

clone size: -
V gene: TRBV9
J gene: TRBJ2-1
D gene: TRBD2
CDR3 protein: CASSPTSGTYNEQFF
CDR3 DNA: TGTGCCAGCAGCCCGACTAGCGGGACTTACAATGAGCAGTTCTTC

clone size: few
V gene: TRBV5-6
J gene: TRBJ1-5
D gene: -
CDR3 protein: CASSLTRGVYSNQPQHF
CDR3 DNA: TGTGCCAGCAGCTTGACCCGCGGCGTCTATAGCAATCAGCCCCAGCATTTT

clone size: -
V gene: TRBV7-2
J gene: TRBJ1-2
D gene: TRBD1
CDR3 protein: CASSRSGGDRVNYGYTF
CDR3 DNA: TGTGCCAGCAGCCGCTCCGGCGGGGACAGGGTGAACTATGGCTACACCTTC

clone size: few
V gene: TRBV6-1
J gene: TRBJ1-5
D gene: -
CDR3 protein: CASSDHYSNQPQHF
CDR3 DNA: TGTGCCAGCAGTGACCACTATAGCAATCAGCCCCAGCATTTT

clone size: -
V gene: TRBV11-2
J gene: TRBJ2-7
D gene: TRBD2
CDR3 protein: CASSNTGTSGEQYF
CDR3 DNA: TGTGCCAGCAGCAATACCGGGACTAGCGGCGAGCAGTACTTC

clone size: -
V gene: TRBV7-9
J gene: TRBJ2-3
D gene: -
CDR3 protein: CASSISPDTQYF
CDR3 DNA: TGTGCCAGCAGCATTTCTCCAGATACGCAGTATTTT

clone size: -
V gene: TRBV27
J gene: TRBJ1-1
D gene: TRBD1
CDR3 protein: CASMHRGITEAFF
CDR3 DNA: TGTGCCAGCATGCACAGGGGAATCACTGAAGCTTTCTTT

clone size: -
V gene: TRBV25-1
J gene: TRBJ2-1
D gene: -
CDR3 protein: CASSSSSTQPYNEQFF
CDR3 DNA: TGTGCCAGCAGTTCCTCCTCTACGCAACCCTACAATGAGCAGTTCTTC

clone size: once
V gene: TRBV5-8
J gene: TRBJ1-1
D gene: -
CDR3 protein: CASRQDTYTITPTEAFF
CDR3 DNA: TGTGCCAGCAGACAAGATACCTACACTATCACTCCCACTGAAGCTTTCTTT

clone size: -
V gene: TRBV19
J gene: TRBJ1-3
D gene: -
CDR3 protein: CASSIRSPISGNTIYF
CDR3 DNA: TGTGCCAGTAGTATACGGTCCCCAATCTCTGGAAACACCATATATTTT

clone size: once
V gene: TRBV5-4
J gene: TRBJ2-7
D gene: TRBD2
CDR3 protein: CASSSGGLAYEQYF
CDR3 DNA: TGTGCCAGCAGCTCGGGGGGGTTAGCCTACGAGCAGTACTTC

clone size: few
V gene: TRBV4-3
J gene: TRBJ2-7
D gene: TRBD1
CDR3 protein: CASSQGDRANEQYF
CDR3 DNA: TGCGCCAGCAGCCAAGGGGACAGGGCTAACGAGCAGTACTTC

clone size: -
V gene: TRBV4-2
J gene: TRBJ1-4
D gene: -
CDR3 protein: CASSQEEATNEKLFF
CDR3 DNA: TGTGCCAGCAGCCAAGAGGAGGCAACTAATGAAAAACTGTTTTTT

clone size: -
V gene: TRBV27
J gene: TRBJ2-7
D gene: TRBD1
CDR3 protein: CASSSIDRGTWEQYF
CDR3 DNA: TGTGCCAGCAGTTCCATCGACAGGGGCACTTGGGAGCAGTACTTC

clone size: -
V gene: TRBV5-1
J gene: TRBJ2-3
D gene: -
CDR3 protein: CASSFQGITDTQYF
CDR3 DNA: TGCGCCAGCAGCTTTCAGGGGATAACAGATACGCAGTATTTT

clone size: -
V gene: TRBV6-5
J gene: TRBJ2-7
D gene: TRBD1
CDR3 protein: CASSYAGTGFGYEQYF
CDR3 DNA: TGTGCCAGCAGTTACGCCGGGACAGGCTTTGGCTACGAGCAGTACTTC

clone size: -
V gene: TRBV2
J gene: TRBJ2-7
D gene: TRBD1
CDR3 protein: CASSWDSSYEQYF
CDR3 DNA: TGTGCCAGCAGTTGGGACAGCTCCTACGAGCAGTACTTC

clone size: many
V gene: TRBV5-6
J gene: TRBJ2-7
D gene: -
CDR3 protein: CASSAQGGDYEQYF
CDR3 DNA: TGTGCCAGCAGCGCTCAAGGGGGGGACTACGAGCAGTACTTC

clone size: -
V gene: TRBV7-8
J gene: TRBJ1-3
D gene: TRBD1
CDR3 protein: CASSFYGTGTGNTIYF
CDR3 DNA: TGTGCCAGCAGCTTTTATGGGACAGGGACTGGAAACACCATATATTTT

clone size: -
V gene: TRBV29-1
J gene: TRBJ2-1
D gene: TRBD2
CDR3 protein: CSVEEPGTSKQFF
CDR3 DNA: TGCAGCGTTGAAGAGCCCGGGACTAGCAAGCAGTTCTTC

clone size: -
V gene: TRBV5-3
J gene: TRBJ1-6
D gene: TRBD1
CDR3 protein: CARSLGGTGISPLHF
CDR3 DNA: TGTGCCAGAAGCTTGGGCGGGACAGGTATTTCACCCCTCCACTTT

clone size: -
V gene: TRBV28
J gene: TRBJ2-3
D gene: -
CDR3 protein: CAGSAGSTDTQYF
CDR3 DNA: TGTGCTGGGTCGGCGGGGAGCACAGATACGCAGTATTTT

clone size: -
V gene: TRBV5-1
J gene: TRBJ1-4
D gene: TRBD1
CDR3 protein: CASSFSRGRGEKLFF
CDR3 DNA: TGCGCCAGCAGCTTCAGCAGGGGGCGAGGTGAAAAACTGTTTTTT

clone size: -
V gene: TRBV7-8
J gene: TRBJ1-1
D gene: -
CDR3 protein: CTSSLVGGATEAFF
CDR3 DNA: TGTACCAGCAGCTTAGTTGGGGGGGCCACTGAAGCTTTCTTT

clone size: -
V gene: TRBV2
J gene: TRBJ2-5
D gene: TRBD1
CDR3 protein: CASSKDRGPQETQYF
CDR3 DNA: TGTGCCAGCAGCAAGGACAGGGGACCTCAAGAGACCCAGTACTTC